This T cell receptor beta chain was identified in a study of circulating CD8 cells and anti-PD-1 response in melanoma. The QIAseq Immune Repertoire TCR panel built the libraries from roughly 16 ng of total RNA. MiXCR, applied by TCRdb to the reads, yields one record per CDR3 protein. The profile shows over a thousand distinct CDR3 sequences, roughly 6.3% of them singletons. Study-wide points: Most experiments lacked replicates.

From live CD3+CD8+TCRalphabeta+ cells, four PD-1 and/or TIGIT subsets were sorted. By sample share, this clonotype is large. Its antigen is still unknown. This TCR derives from a human donor with melanoma. Sequencing used CD8+ T cells from PBMCs, obtained at baseline or after one month of anti-PD-1 therapy (not recorded which).

CDR3 amino acids: CASSLELSLETQYF. The DNA for the CDR3 is TGTGCCAGCAGCTTGGAGCTTAGCTTGGAGACCCAGTACTTC. The chain joins TRBV5-6 to TRBJ2-5; D is unresolved. V shed 0 bases and J shed 5 bases, with 11 bases lying between them. The CDR3 extends over 14 amino acids. Germline CDR1 is SGHDT and CDR2 is YYEEEE.